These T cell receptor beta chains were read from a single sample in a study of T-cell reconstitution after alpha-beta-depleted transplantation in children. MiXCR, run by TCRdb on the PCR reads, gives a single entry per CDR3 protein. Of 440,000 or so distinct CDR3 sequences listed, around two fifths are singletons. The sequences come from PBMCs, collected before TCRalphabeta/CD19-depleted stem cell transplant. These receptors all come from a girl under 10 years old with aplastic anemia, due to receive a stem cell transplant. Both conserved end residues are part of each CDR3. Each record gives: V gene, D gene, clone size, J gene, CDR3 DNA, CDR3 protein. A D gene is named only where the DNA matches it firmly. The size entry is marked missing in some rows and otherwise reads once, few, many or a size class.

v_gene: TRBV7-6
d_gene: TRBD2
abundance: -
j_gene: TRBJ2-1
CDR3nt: TGTGCCAGCAGCAAGTCAGGGACTAGCGTAGACAATGAGCAGTTCTTC
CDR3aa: CASSKSGTSVDNEQFF

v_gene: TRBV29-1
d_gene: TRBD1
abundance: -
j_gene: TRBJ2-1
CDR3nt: TGCAGCGCCGCGACAGGGGTCCCCTTTGGGCAGTTCTTC
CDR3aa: CSAATGVPFGQFF

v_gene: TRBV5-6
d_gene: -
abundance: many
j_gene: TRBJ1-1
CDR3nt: TGTGCCAGCAGCTTGGGGACGAACACTGAAGCTTTCTTT
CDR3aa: CASSLGTNTEAFF

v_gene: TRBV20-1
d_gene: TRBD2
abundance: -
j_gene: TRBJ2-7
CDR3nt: TGCAGTGGTGGGTATAGCGGGGGCTACGAGCAGTACTTC
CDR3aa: CSGGYSGGYEQYF

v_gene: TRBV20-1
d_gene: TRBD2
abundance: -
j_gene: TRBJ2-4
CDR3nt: TGCAGTGCCCAGCGGGGGGCCTACGGGGACATTCAGTACTTC
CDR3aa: CSAQRGAYGDIQYF

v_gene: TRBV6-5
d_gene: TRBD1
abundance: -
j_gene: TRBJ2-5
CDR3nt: TGTGCCAGCAGTTTCCAGGACAGGCAAGAGACCCAGTACTTC
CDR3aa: CASSFQDRQETQYF

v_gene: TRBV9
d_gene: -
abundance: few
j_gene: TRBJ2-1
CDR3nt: TGTGCCAGCAGCGTAGGGGGGGAGAGGAACAATGAGCAGTTCTTC
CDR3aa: CASSVGGERNNEQFF

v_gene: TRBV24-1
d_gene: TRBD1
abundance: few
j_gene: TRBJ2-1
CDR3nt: TGTGCCACCAGTGATTTGACAGGGGGGAGAGATGAGCAGTTCTTC
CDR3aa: CATSDLTGGRDEQFF

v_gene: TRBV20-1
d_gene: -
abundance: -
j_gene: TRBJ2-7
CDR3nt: TGCAGTGCTTCGTCTACAGGGTTCTCCTACGAGCAGTACTTC
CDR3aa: CSASSTGFSYEQYF

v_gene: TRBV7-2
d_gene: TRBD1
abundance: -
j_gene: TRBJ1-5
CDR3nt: TGTGCCAGCAGCTTAGCGGGACAGAACAATCAGCCCCAGCATTTT
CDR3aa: CASSLAGQNNQPQHF

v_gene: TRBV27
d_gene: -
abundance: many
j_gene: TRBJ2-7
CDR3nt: TGTGCCAGCAGTTTGAATCCGGGCGAGCAGTACTTC
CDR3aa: CASSLNPGEQYF